Below, 18 T cell receptor beta chains from the same sample are listed, as sequenced in a study of blood T cell repertoires in COVID-19. The table came from immunoSEQ multiplex PCR; TCRdb's copy has only in-frame clones and leaves some out. The sample includes approximately 450,000 clones, around 87% of them seen just once. Sequencing used PBMCs or T cells enriched from blood (not recorded which). These receptors were obtained from a man younger than 40 who had recovered from COVID-19.

This chain connects TRBV27 to TRBJ1-6, with 9 bases lining up with TRBD1. Germline V gene sequence: CDR1 MNHEY, CDR2 SMNVEV (reference sequence). With 6 bases clipped from V and 2 bases from J, the junction kept 14 bases outside the gene matches. This CDR3 spans 19 amino acids. In nucleotides, the CDR3 is TGTGCCAGCAGGCCTGACTCGGGACAGGGTGTCCCCTATAATTCACCCCTCCACTTT. Translation gives CASRPDSGQGVPYNSPLHF.

The chain recombines TRBV15 with TRBJ2-7, with 8 bases lining up with TRBD1. From germline, CDR1 is LNHNV and CDR2 YYDKDF (reference sequence). The CDR3 runs 13 residues. V shed 7 bases, J shed 5 bases, and the junction held 7 bases outside the gene matches. CDR3 sequence reads: CATTGQGGNEQYF. CDR3 bases: TGTGCCACCACTGGACAGGGTGGGAACGAGCAGTACTTC.

This chain connects TRBV19 to TRBJ1-5; D may be TRBD1 (6 bases). The CDR3 sequence is 14 residues long. Germline values: CDR1 LNHDA, CDR2 SQIVND (reference sequence). V was pared by 8 bases and J by 1 base, with 12 bases between. The DNA for the CDR3 is TGTGCCAGTTTAGACAGGACAAGCAATCAGCCCCAGCATTTT. Translation gives CASLDRTSNQPQHF.

The chain joins TRBV7-2 to TRBJ2-5; TRBD2 agrees at 7 bases. Germline-derived CDR1 and CDR2 are SGHTA and FQGNSA. The length of the CDR3 is 15 residues. Unmatched junction bases numbered 2, after V lost 1 base and J lost 0 bases. DNA for the CDR3: TGTGCCAGCAGCTTAGAGCGGGACTACCAAGAGACCCAGTACTTC. Its protein product is CASSLERDYQETQYF.

The rearrangement joins TRBV7-8 to TRBJ1-2; TRBD1 aligns across 7 bases. With 5 bases clipped from V and 4 bases from J, the junction kept 4 bases outside the gene matches. Germline V CDR1 and CDR2: SGHVS, FQNEAQ. The CDR3 has 13 residues. In DNA, the CDR3 is TGTGCCAGCAGCCAACAGGGGACCTATGGCTACACCTTC. Translated: CASSQQGTYGYTF.

In this sample, this clone turned up a few times. This chain uses TRBV11-2 with TRBJ1-1, with no clear D. The CDR3 extends over 12 amino acids. With 1 base removed from V and 9 bases from J, the gap between germline ends came to 9 bases. Germline CDR1 is SGHAT and CDR2 is FQNNGV. The CDR3 bases are TGTGCCAGCAGCTTAGGCGGGTCCAAAGCTTTCTTT. It codes for CASSLGGSKAFF.

The V gene is TRBV7-9, the J gene TRBJ1-5, with a weak D call TRBD1 (6 bases). Looked up from germline, CDR1 is SEHNR and CDR2 is FQNEAQ (reference sequence). CDR3 length equals 17 residues. The germline V and J ends were trimmed by 5 bases and 4 bases, with 21 bases remaining between them. The CDR3 DNA reads TGTGCCAGCAGCCCCCCCGACAGGATCCCGTATAATCAGCCCCAGCATTTT. Amino acid sequence: CASSPPDRIPYNQPQHF.

The rearrangement joins TRBV29-1 to TRBJ2-1, with 8 bases fitting TRBD2. The CDR3 runs 11 residues. Germline V gene sequence: CDR1 SQVTM, CDR2 ANQGSEA. The ends lost 8 bases at V and 10 bases at J; junction bases unmatched: 7. Here the CDR3 reads CSIRLASEQFF. CDR3 in DNA: TGCAGCATCCGACTAGCGAGCGAGCAGTTCTTC.

J is TRBJ2-5 and V is TRBV11-3; TRBD1 matches at 10 bases. The trim removed 8 bases at V and 3 bases at J, leaving 9 bases unmatched. Looked up from germline, CDR1 is SGHNT and CDR2 is YENEEA. The CDR3 is 15 amino acids. The CDR3 protein is CASAPGQGPKETQYF. The CDR3 DNA reads as TGTGCCAGCGCCCCGGGACAGGGGCCAAAAGAGACCCAGTACTTC.

V is TRBV5-4 and J is TRBJ2-7, with TRBD2 matching over 14 bases. V trimming: 4 bases; J trimming: 3 bases; junction bases outside the gene matches: 6. Germline lookup yields CDR1 SGHNT and CDR2 YYREEE (reference sequence). The CDR3 has 16 amino acids. CDR3 loop: CASSHGTSGRYYEQYF. The CDR3 DNA reads as TGTGCCAGCAGCCATGGGACTAGCGGGAGATACTACGAGCAGTACTTC.

Of note for this clone: This specimen includes other DNA sequences encoding the same CDR3. The rearrangement links TRBV3-1 (or the pseudogene TRBV3-2) to TRBJ1-1; D unresolved. The CDR3 runs to 14 residues. Germline-derived CDR1 and CDR2 are LGHDT and YNNKEL (reference sequence). The germline V and J ends were trimmed by 4 bases and 1 base, with 10 bases remaining between them. The CDR3: CASSRPGTNTEAFF. DNA of the CDR3: TGTGCCAGCAGCCGGCCGGGAACGAACACTGAAGCTTTCTTT.

V usage is TRBV3-1 (or the pseudogene TRBV3-2) and J usage is TRBJ2-3; TRBD2 matches at 7 bases. From germline, CDR1 is LGHDT and CDR2 YNNKEL (reference sequence). This CDR3 has 14 residues. J was trimmed by 4 bases and V by 6 bases; bases with no gene match: 7. CDR3 amino acids: CASRREGGADTQYF. CDR3 bases: TGTGCCAGCAGGAGGGAGGGAGGGGCAGATACGCAGTATTTT.

V usage is TRBV25-1 and J usage is TRBJ1-2, with D uncertain. The germline CDR1 and CDR2 sequences are MGHDK and SYGVNS. V shed 6 bases and J shed 0 bases, with 11 bases lying between them. The CDR3 is 14 amino acids. In DNA form, the CDR3 reads TGTGCCAGCAGGGGAGGAGAAACTAACTATGGCTACACCTTC. Protein product: CASRGGETNYGYTF.

The chain's CDR3 is CAWSTGTGQETQYF. The DNA for the CDR3 is TGTGCCTGGAGTACCGGGACAGGCCAAGAGACCCAGTACTTC. The V and J genes are TRBV30 and TRBJ2-5; 8 nucleotides agree with TRBD1. This CDR3 region has 14 residues. The germline gives CDR1 GTSNPN, CDR2 SVGIG (reference sequence). The junction had 3 bases not matched to a gene; V was cut back by 2 bases and J by 1 base.

The V and J genes are TRBV7-3 and TRBJ2-1; 8 positions agree with TRBD2. Per the germline V gene, CDR1 is SGHTA and CDR2 is FQGTGA. The ends lost 2 bases at V and 7 bases at J; junction bases unmatched: 10. This CDR3 has 16 amino acids. CDR3 residues: CASSLSPDGRGNEQFF. CDR3 sequence (DNA): TGTGCCAGCAGCTTATCCCCCGACGGGAGGGGGAATGAGCAGTTCTTC. The full variable domain, completed using reference TRBV7-3 and TRBJ2-1, is GAGVSQTPSNKVTEKGKYVELRCDPISGHTALYWYRQSLGQGPEFLIYFQGTGAADDSGLPNDRFFAVRPEGSVSTLKIQRTERGDSAVYLCASSLSPDGRGNEQFFGPGTRLTVL.

The rearrangement uses TRBV5-4 and TRBJ2-1; 14 bases align to TRBD2. J was trimmed by 6 bases and V by 4 bases; bases with no gene match: 6. The germline V gene has CDR1 SGHNT and CDR2 YYREEE (reference sequence). This CDR3 region has 16 residues. The CDR3 sequence: CASSPGTSGSGNEQFF. The CDR3 coding sequence is TGTGCCAGCAGCCCAGGGACTAGCGGGAGCGGCAATGAGCAGTTCTTC.

This clone was recorded once. The DNA of the CDR3 is TGTGCCAGCTCACTGACGGGACAGGGGGCCTCTGAGCAGTTCTTC. It codes for CASSLTGQGASEQFF. The chain carries TRBV18 and TRBJ2-1; 12 positions match TRBD1. The CDR3 is 15 amino acids. The germline gives CDR1 KGHSH, CDR2 LQKENI. The trim removed 4 bases at V and 9 bases at J, leaving 7 bases unmatched.

V usage is TRBV18 and J usage is TRBJ2-2; 7 nucleotides match TRBD1. In germline, CDR1 is KGHSH, CDR2 LQKENI. V dropped 5 bases and J dropped 5; count of bases not matched to a gene: 5. The CDR3 contains 14 residues. As DNA, the CDR3 is TGTGCCAGCTCATTGACAGGGTTGACCGGGGAGCTGTTTTTT. It specifies CASSLTGLTGELFF.